These 22 T cell receptor beta chains were sequenced from one sample in a study of PD-1 blockade in classical Hodgkin lymphoma (dated by TCRdb to about 2020). The label giving this sample's time point can be read as: cycle 2 day 1 (C2D1) of nivolumab. Every trial patient had relapsed after autologous stem cell transplantation, and cohorts A, B and C differed in prior brentuximab vedotin exposure. The library came from the immunoSEQ multiplex PCR assay. TCRdb limited this immuneACCESS table to in-frame rearrangements with V and J called. A share of clones is missing; checked studies link under half to unresolved V genes, and the rest is unexplained. This sample gives more than 85,000 clones in total; approximately 91% of them show up just once. Jointly, the top ten make up 2.6% of the sample. This specimen consisted of peripheral blood mononuclear cells (PBMCs), obtained before the second cycle of nivolumab. These receptors all stem from a human donor with classical Hodgkin lymphoma.

The chain employs TRBV21-1 and TRBJ2-5; the listed D gene, TRBD1, was not tested against the DNA. TRBV21-1 is designated a pseudogene. The CDR3 length is 15 residues. This CDR3 reads CASSPPQGAQETQYF. The CDR3 coding sequence is TGTGCCAGCAGCCCCCCACAGGGAGCCCAAGAGACCCAGTACTTC.

The chain joins TRBV5-1 to TRBJ2-7, with D perhaps assigned TRBD1 or TRBD2 (5 bases each). This CDR3 region has 12 residues. V lost 4 bases, J lost 4 bases, and 9 bases lay in between. Germline V CDR1 and CDR2: SGHRS, YFSETQ. The CDR3 nucleotides read TGCGCCAGCAGCCTGGGGGTTTACGAGCAGTACTTC. The encoded protein is CASSLGVYEQYF.

The V call is TRBV18, the J call TRBJ1-1, with D uncertain. V was shortened by 6 bases and J by 5 bases, with 19 bases between the two germline ends. The germline CDR1 and CDR2 sequences are KGHSH and LQKENI. The CDR3 extends over 15 amino acids. The CDR3 coding sequence is TGTGCCAGCTCGCCAGGTATCCGGGTCACAACTGAAGCTTTCTTT. Protein product: CASSPGIRVTTEAFF.

The gene calls are TRBV9 and TRBJ2-2; D remains unclear. This CDR3 has 15 amino acids. Germline CDR1 and CDR2: SGDLS and YYNGEE. V lost 0 bases and J lost 5, with 11 bases in between. The CDR3 here is CASSVEGALTGELFF. CDR3 coding DNA: TGTGCCAGCAGCGTAGAGGGCGCCCTAACCGGGGAGCTGTTTTTT.

The V call is TRBV23-1, the J call TRBJ2-7; D might be TRBD1 or TRBD2, each matching 5 bases. TRBV23-1 is an open reading frame whose function is uncertain. This CDR3 spans 18 amino acids. The V end lost 0 bases, the J end lost 5 bases, and 23 bases lay between the germline ends. The CDR3 is CASSQSSFWGISPDEQYF. The CDR3 DNA follows: TGCGCCAGCAGTCAATCGTCGTTTTGGGGGATCTCCCCGGACGAGCAGTACTTC.

The chain has TRBV13 and TRBJ1-5; D possibly corresponds to TRBD1 (6 bases). Germline CDR1 reads PRHDT; CDR2 reads FYEKMQ (reference sequence). The CDR3 has 16 residues. The V end was cut by 2 bases, the J end by 7 bases, with 18 bases between. CDR3 DNA sequence: TGTGCCAGCAGCTTAAGAAGGGGAGGAAGGGGGCAGCCCCAGCATTTT. This encodes CASSLRRGGRGQPQHF. Looking up the rest from reference TRBV13 and TRBJ1-5 gives the full variable domain: AAGVIQSPRHLIKEKRETATLKCYPIPRHDTVYWYQQGPGQDPQFLISFYEKMQSDKGSIPDRFSAQQFSDYHSELNMSSLELGDSALYFCASSLRRGGRGQPQHFGDGTRLSIL.

J is TRBJ1-1 and V is TRBV30; a weak D match, TRBD1 (5 bases). The CDR3 has 12 amino acids. Germline values: CDR1 GTSNPN, CDR2 SVGIG (reference sequence). V lost 0 bases and J lost 7, with 9 bases in between. CDR3 in DNA: TGTGCCTGGAGTGTGGTAGGGGTTGAAGCTTTCTTT. It is translated as CAWSVVGVEAFF. Using reference TRBV30 and TRBJ1-1 for the parts outside the CDR3, the full variable domain is SQTIHQWPATLVQPVGSPLSLECTVEGTSNPNLYWYRQAAGRGLQLLFYSVGIGQISSEVPQNLSASRPQDRQFILSSKKLLLSDSGFYLCAWSVVGVEAFFGQGTRLTVV.

The rearrangement links TRBV28 to TRBJ1-1, with D hard to call. V lost 3 bases and J 1 base, leaving 9 bases between the germline ends. The CDR3 has 14 residues. The germline CDR1 and CDR2 sequences are MDHEN and SYDVKM. CDR3 loop: CASSLAAGNTEAFF. The CDR3 DNA reads as TGTGCCAGCAGTTTGGCCGCCGGGAACACTGAAGCTTTCTTT. Full variable domain (rest looked up from reference TRBV28 and TRBJ1-1): DVKVTQSSRYLVKRTGEKVFLECVQDMDHENMFWYRQDPGLGLRLIYFSYDVKMKEKGDIPEGYSVSREKKERFSLILESASTNQTSMYLCASSLAAGNTEAFFGQGTRLTVV.

The chain employs TRBV6-6 and TRBJ1-5; TRBD1 is a possible D gene (6 bases). V lost 5 bases and J 8 bases, leaving 13 bases between the germline ends. The CDR3 contains 13 residues. Germline values: CDR1 MNHNY, CDR2 SVGAGI (reference sequence). CDR3 region: CASSRQVLEPQHF. For the CDR3, the DNA is TGTGCCAGCAGTCGACAGGTGCTGGAGCCCCAGCATTTT.

The V and J genes are TRBV11-2 and TRBJ1-1; unclear D gene. V was shortened by 0 bases and J by 1 base, with 9 bases between the two germline ends. The CDR3 is 15 residues long. Germline lookup yields CDR1 SGHAT and CDR2 FQNNGV. DNA of the CDR3: TGTGCCAGCAGCTTAGATGTATATGGGAACACTGAAGCTTTCTTT. Residues: CASSLDVYGNTEAFF.

The rearrangement links TRBV6-1 to TRBJ2-7; perhaps D is TRBD1 or TRBD2 (7 bases each). Germline loops: CDR1 MNHNS, CDR2 SASEGT. This CDR3 is built from 15 residues. The V end was cut by 8 bases, the J end by 4 bases, with 21 bases between. The DNA for the CDR3 is TGTGCCAGCGGTCTCGGGCAGGGGGGGGGTTACGAGCAGTACTTC. This codes for CASGLGQGGGYEQYF.

The CDR3 DNA sequence: TGCGCCAGCAGTCCGGACAAGTACAATGAGCAGTTCTTC. It specifies CASSPDKYNEQFF. This chain uses TRBV5-1 with TRBJ2-1; perhaps TRBD1 as D (5 bases). The CDR3 totals 13 residues. Trimming removed 5 bases from V and 4 bases from J, with 10 bases in between. Germline V gives CDR1 SGHRS, CDR2 YFSETQ.

This chain joins TRBV13 and TRBJ1-4; no clear D. Germline values: CDR1 PRHDT, CDR2 FYEKMQ (reference sequence). The CDR3 totals 14 residues. V was clipped by 4 bases and J by 6 bases, with 12 bases between them. The CDR3 here is CASSSARNHEKLFF. In DNA form, the CDR3 reads TGTGCCAGCAGCTCCGCTCGGAACCATGAAAAACTGTTTTTT. The complete variable domain, with remaining parts taken from reference TRBV13 and TRBJ1-4, reads AAGVIQSPRHLIKEKRETATLKCYPIPRHDTVYWYQQGPGQDPQFLISFYEKMQSDKGSIPDRFSAQQFSDYHSELNMSSLELGDSALYFCASSSARNHEKLFFGSGTQLSVL.

V usage is TRBV19 and J usage is TRBJ2-7, with 9 bases matching TRBD1. V trimming: 7 bases; J trimming: 4 bases; junction bases outside the gene matches: 14. The CDR3 contains 16 residues. CDR1 and CDR2 (germline): LNHDA, SQIVND (reference sequence). The CDR3 spells CASTFSSGTGTYEQYF. For the CDR3, the DNA is TGTGCCAGTACCTTTAGTAGTGGGACAGGGACTTACGAGCAGTACTTC.

This clone has a single count. V usage is TRBV29-1 and J usage is TRBJ2-7; 7 bases fit TRBD2. In germline, CDR1 is SQVTM, CDR2 ANQGSEA. CDR3 size: 15 residues. Trimming took 5 bases from V and 0 from J; bases not matched to a gene: 10. CDR3 DNA: TGCAGCGTTTTTGGAGGGAGGGAAAACTCCTACGAGCAGTACTTC. This codes for CSVFGGRENSYEQYF.

This clone was counted between two and nine times. The J gene is TRBJ1-5, the V gene TRBV6-1, with D unresolved. The germline CDR1 and CDR2 sequences are MNHNS and SASEGT. The CDR3 consists of 11 residues. Trimming cost V 4 bases and J 7 bases, with 5 bases left between them. CDR3 protein: CASSAGQPQHF. The CDR3 bases are TGTGCCAGCAGTGCTGGCCAGCCCCAGCATTTT.

The rearrangement uses TRBV30 and TRBJ1-2; tentatively, D is TRBD1 (5 bases). This CDR3 spans 12 amino acids. CDR1 is GTSNPN and CDR2 is SVGIG in the germline V gene (reference sequence). Trimming shortened V by 0 bases and J by 8 bases, and 10 bases separated the two germline ends. In nucleotides, the CDR3 is TGTGCCTGGAGTGTAGGAGGGGACGGCTACACCTTC. Translation gives CAWSVGGDGYTF.

This chain connects TRBV15 to TRBJ1-5, with a tentative D call TRBD1 (6 bases). This CDR3 has 15 residues. Germline V gene lookup returns CDR1 LNHNV and CDR2 YYDKDF (reference sequence). The ends were cut back, 2 bases at V and 4 bases at J, with 12 bases in the middle. CDR3 nucleotide sequence: TGTGCCACCAGCAGAACTCAAGGGGGGAATCAGCCCCAGCATTTT. This codes for CATSRTQGGNQPQHF. The full variable domain, its missing parts supplied by reference TRBV15 and TRBJ1-5, is DAMVIQNPRYQVTQFGKPVTLSCSQTLNHNVMYWYQQKSSQAPKLLFHYYDKDFNNEADTPDNFQSRRPNTSFCFLDIRSPGLGDTAMYLCATSRTQGGNQPQHFGDGTRLSIL.

The chain joins TRBV27 to TRBJ2-7, with TRBD2 identical over 8 bases. Germline CDR1 MNHEY, CDR2 SMNVEV (reference sequence). The CDR3 loop spans 16 amino acids. After removal of 8 bases from V and 2 bases from J, the junction contained 14 bases not matched to a gene. CDR3 DNA: TGTGCCAGCCTTCATCCTAGCGGGCCCTCCACCTACGAGCAGTACTTC. Encoded protein: CASLHPSGPSTYEQYF.

The V and J genes are TRBV6-6 and TRBJ2-7, with 11 bases fitting TRBD2. This CDR3 comprises 15 residues. The trim removed 5 bases at V and 2 bases at J, leaving 5 bases unmatched. Germline-derived CDR1 and CDR2 are MNHNY and SVGAGI (reference sequence). In DNA form, the CDR3 reads TGTGCCAGCAGTCAAGGGACTAGCGGTCCCTACGAGCAGTACTTC. This encodes CASSQGTSGPYEQYF.

The chain combines TRBV6-1 with TRBJ2-4; no definite D call. Trimming left V 7 bases short and J 0 bases short, with 10 bases between. CDR1 is MNHNS, CDR2 SASEGT, per germline. This CDR3 comprises 14 residues. The CDR3 region is CASTRELAKNIQYF. CDR3 DNA sequence: TGTGCCAGCACAAGAGAACTAGCCAAAAACATTCAGTACTTC.

The V and J genes are TRBV19 and TRBJ1-5; possible D gene TRBD1, 6 bases. Between the trimmed V and J ends, which lost 4 bases and 3 bases, there was a span of 10 bases. CDR3 length: 14 amino acids. CDR1 and CDR2 (germline): LNHDA, SQIVND (reference sequence). CDR3 nucleotides: TGTGCCAGTAGTACAGGACAGTACAATCAGCCCCAGCATTTT. This codes for CASSTGQYNQPQHF.